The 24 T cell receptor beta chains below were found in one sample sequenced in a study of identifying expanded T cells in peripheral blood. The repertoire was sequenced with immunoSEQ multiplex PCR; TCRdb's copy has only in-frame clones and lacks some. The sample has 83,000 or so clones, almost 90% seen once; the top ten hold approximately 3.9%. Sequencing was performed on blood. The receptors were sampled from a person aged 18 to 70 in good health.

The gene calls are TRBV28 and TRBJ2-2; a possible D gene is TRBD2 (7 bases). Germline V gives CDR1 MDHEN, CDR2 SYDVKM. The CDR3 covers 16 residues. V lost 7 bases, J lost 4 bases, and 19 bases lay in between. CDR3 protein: CASNPAGAQGTGELFF. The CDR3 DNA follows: TGTGCCAGCAACCCCGCGGGGGCCCAGGGCACCGGGGAGCTGTTTTTT.

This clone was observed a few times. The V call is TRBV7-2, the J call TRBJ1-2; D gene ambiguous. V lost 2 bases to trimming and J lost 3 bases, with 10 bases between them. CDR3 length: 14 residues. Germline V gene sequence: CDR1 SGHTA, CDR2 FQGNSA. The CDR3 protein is CASSLTLTDYGYTF. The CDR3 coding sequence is TGTGCCAGCAGCTTAACTCTTACCGACTATGGCTACACCTTC.

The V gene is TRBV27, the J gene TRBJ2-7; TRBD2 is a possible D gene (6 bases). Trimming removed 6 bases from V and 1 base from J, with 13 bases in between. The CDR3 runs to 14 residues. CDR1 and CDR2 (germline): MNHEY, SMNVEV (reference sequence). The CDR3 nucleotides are TGTGCCAGCAGGGACGGGAGTCTGTCCTACGAGCAGTACTTC. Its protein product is CASRDGSLSYEQYF.

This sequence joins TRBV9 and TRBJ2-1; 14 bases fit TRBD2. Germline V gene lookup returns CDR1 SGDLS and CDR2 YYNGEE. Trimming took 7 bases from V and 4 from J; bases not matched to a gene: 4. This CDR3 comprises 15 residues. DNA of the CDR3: TGTGCCAGCGGGGGACTAGCGGGAGTGTACAATGAGCAGTTCTTC. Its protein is CASGGLAGVYNEQFF.

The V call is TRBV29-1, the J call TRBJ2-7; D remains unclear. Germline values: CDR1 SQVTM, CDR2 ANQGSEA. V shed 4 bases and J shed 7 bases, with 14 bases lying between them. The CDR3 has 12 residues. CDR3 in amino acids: CSVAGSPREQYF. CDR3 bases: TGCAGCGTTGCTGGGTCCCCCCGGGAGCAGTACTTC.

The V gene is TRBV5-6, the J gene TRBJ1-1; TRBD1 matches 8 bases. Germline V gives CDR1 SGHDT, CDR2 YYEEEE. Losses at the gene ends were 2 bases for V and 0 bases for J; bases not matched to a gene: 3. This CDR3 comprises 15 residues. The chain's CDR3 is CASSFQGAVNTEAFF. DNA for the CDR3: TGTGCCAGCAGCTTTCAGGGGGCGGTGAACACTGAAGCTTTCTTT.

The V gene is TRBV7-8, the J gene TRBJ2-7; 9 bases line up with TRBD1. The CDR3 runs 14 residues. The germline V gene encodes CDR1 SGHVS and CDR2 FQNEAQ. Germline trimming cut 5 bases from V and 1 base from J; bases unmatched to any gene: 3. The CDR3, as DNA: TGTGCCAGCAGCGACAGGGGGGTTTCCTACGAGCAGTACTTC. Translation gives CASSDRGVSYEQYF.

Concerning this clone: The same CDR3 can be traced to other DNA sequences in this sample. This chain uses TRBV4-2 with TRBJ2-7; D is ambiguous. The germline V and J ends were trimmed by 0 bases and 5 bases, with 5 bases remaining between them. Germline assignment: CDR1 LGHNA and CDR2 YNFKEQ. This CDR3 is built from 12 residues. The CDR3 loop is CASSQDRNEQYF. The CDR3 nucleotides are TGTGCCAGCAGCCAAGATCGAAACGAGCAGTACTTC.

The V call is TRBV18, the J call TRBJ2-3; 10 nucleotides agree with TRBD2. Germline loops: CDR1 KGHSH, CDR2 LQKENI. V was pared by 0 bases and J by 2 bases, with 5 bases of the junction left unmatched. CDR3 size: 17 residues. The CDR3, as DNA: TGTGCCAGCTCACCACCCGGGGGACTAGCGAACACAGATACGCAGTATTTT. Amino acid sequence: CASSPPGGLANTDTQYF.

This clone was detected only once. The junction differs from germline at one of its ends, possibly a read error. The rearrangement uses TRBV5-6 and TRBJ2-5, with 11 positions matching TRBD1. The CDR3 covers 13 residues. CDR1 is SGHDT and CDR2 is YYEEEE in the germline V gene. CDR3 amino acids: CASSLAGPGQGDF. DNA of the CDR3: TGTGCCAGCAGCTTGGCCGGGCCGGGACAGGGGGACTTC.

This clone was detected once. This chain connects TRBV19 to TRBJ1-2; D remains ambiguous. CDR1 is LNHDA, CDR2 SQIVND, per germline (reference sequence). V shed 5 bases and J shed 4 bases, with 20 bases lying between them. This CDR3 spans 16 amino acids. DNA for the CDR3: TGTGCCAGTAGTCCTAAGGTTGGGGATCAGGTCTATGGCTACACCTTC. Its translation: CASSPKVGDQVYGYTF.

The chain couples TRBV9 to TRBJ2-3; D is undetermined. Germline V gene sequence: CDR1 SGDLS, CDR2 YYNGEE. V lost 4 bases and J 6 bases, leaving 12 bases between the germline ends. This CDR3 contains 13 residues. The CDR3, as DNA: TGTGCCAGCAGCTCCACGACGCGGGATACGCAGTATTTT. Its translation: CASSSTTRDTQYF.

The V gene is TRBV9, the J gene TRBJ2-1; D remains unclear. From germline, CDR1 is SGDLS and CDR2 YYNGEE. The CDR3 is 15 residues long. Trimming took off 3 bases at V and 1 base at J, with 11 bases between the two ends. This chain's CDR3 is CASSERTRSYNEQFF. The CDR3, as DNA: TGTGCCAGCAGCGAGCGCACGAGATCCTACAATGAGCAGTTCTTC. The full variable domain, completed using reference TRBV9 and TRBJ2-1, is DSGVTQTPKHLITATGQRVTLRCSPRSGDLSVYWYQQSLDQGLQFLIQYYNGEERAKGNILERFSAQQFPDLHSELNLSSLELGDSALYFCASSERTRSYNEQFFGPGTRLTVL.

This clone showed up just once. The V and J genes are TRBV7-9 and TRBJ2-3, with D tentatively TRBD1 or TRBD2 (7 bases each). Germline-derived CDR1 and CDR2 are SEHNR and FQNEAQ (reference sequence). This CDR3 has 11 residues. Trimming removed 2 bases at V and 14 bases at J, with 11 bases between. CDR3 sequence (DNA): TGTGCCAGCAGCTTACGGGGGGACAGGTATTTT. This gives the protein CASSLRGDRYF. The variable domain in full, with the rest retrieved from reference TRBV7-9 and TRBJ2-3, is DTGVSQNPRHKITKRGQNVTFRCDPISEHNRLYWYRQTLGQGPEFLTYFQNEAQLEKSRLLSDRFSAERPKGSFSTLEIQRTEQGDSAMYLCASSLRGDRYFGPGTRLTVL.

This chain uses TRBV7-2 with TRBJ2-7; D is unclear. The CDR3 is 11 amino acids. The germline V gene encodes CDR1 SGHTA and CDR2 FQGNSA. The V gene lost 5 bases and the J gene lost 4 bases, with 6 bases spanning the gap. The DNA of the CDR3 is TGTGCCAGCAGCGCGGAGTACGAGCAGTACTTC. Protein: CASSAEYEQYF.

For the CDR3, the DNA is TGTGCCAGCAGCCAAGGGGGCGGGGCGGTCCAAGAGACCCAGTACTTC. Protein sequence: CASSQGGGAVQETQYF. The chain is built from TRBV4-2 and TRBJ2-5, with D possibly matching TRBD2 (6 bases). The CDR3 is 16 residues long. Germline V CDR1 and CDR2: LGHNA, YNFKEQ. The V end lost 1 base, the J end lost 1 base, and 13 bases lay between the germline ends.

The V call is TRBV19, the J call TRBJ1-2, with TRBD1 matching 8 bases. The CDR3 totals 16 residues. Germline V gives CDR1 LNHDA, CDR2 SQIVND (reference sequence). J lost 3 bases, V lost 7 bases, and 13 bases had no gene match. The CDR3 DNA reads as TGTGCCAGTACGACCGGGACAGGCGAATATTACTATGGCTACACCTTC. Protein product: CASTTGTGEYYYGYTF.

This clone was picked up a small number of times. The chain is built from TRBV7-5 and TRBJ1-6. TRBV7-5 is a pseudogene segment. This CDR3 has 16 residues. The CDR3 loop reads CVRSLQGGRDNSPLHF. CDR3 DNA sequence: TGTGTCAGAAGCCTCCAGGGGGGGAGAGATAATTCACCCCTCCACTTT.

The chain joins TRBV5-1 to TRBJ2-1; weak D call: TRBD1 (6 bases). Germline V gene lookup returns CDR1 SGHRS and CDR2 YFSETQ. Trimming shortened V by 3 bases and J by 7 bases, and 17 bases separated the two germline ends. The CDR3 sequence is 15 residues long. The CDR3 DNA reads TGCGCCAGCAGCTCCCGGGACACTGGCAGGAATGAGCAGTTCTTC. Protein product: CASSSRDTGRNEQFF.

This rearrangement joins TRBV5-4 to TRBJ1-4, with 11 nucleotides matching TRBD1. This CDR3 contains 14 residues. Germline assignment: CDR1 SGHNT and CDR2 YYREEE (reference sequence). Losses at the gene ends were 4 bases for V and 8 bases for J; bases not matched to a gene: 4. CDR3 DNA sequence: TGTGCCAGCAGCGTGGACAGGGGGCAAGAAAAACTGTTTTTT. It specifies CASSVDRGQEKLFF.

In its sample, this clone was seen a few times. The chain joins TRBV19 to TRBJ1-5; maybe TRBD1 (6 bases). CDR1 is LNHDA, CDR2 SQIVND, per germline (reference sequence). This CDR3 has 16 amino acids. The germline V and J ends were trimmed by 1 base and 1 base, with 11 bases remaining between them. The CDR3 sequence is CASSIVGGRSNQPQHF. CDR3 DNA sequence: TGTGCCAGTAGTATAGTCGGGGGGCGCAGCAATCAGCCCCAGCATTTT.

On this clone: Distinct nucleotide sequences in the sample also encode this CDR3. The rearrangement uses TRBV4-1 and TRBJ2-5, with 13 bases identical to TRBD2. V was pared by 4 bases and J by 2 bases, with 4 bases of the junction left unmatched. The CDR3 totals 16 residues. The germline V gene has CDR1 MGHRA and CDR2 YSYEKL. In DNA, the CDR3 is TGCGCCAGCAGCCGGCAACTAGCGGGGGGGCAAGAGACCCAGTACTTC. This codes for CASSRQLAGGQETQYF.

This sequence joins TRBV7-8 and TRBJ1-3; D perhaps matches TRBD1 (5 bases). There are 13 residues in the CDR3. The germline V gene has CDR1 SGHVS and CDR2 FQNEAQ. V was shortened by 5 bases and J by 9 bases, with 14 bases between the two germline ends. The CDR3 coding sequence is TGTGCCAGCAGCACGGCACAGGCCAGCACCATATATTTT. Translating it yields CASSTAQASTIYF.

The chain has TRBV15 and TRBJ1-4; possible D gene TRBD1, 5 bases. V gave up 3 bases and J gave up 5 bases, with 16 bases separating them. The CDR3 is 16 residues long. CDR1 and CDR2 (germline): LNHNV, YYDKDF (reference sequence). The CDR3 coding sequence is TGTGCCACCAGCAGTGTCCGGACAAATTTAAATGAAAAACTGTTTTTT. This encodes CATSSVRTNLNEKLFF.